This TCR beta chain was observed in a study of OX40 agonist ivuxolimab in advanced cancers. Looking at the study overall: The study enrolled dose-escalation patients with hepatocellular carcinoma, melanoma, renal cell or head and neck cancer. People who had prior anti-PD-1, anti-PD-L1 or anti-CTLA-4 therapy could take part, and around 40% had some.

Data came from immunoSEQ multiplex PCR; TCRdb stores just in-frame clones and leaves some out. The repertoire holds more than 60,000 clones, with less than 90% as singletons. This TCR derives from an adult with an advanced solid tumor such as melanoma, head and neck, liver or kidney cancer. Sequenced material: CD4+ or CD8+ T cells sorted from blood, taken in a trial of the OX40 agonist ivuxolimab.

The CDR3 is CASRSPGGQYGYTF. CDR3 DNA sequence: TGTGCCAGCAGAAGTCCGGGAGGCCAGTATGGCTACACCTTC. V gene TRBV6-5 combines with J gene TRBJ1-2; D is ambiguous. This CDR3 has 14 residues. V was shortened by 6 bases and J by 5 bases, with 16 bases between the two germline ends. Germline V gives CDR1 MNHEY, CDR2 SVGAGI.